These T cell receptor beta chains were read from a single sample in a study of blood T cell repertoires in COVID-19. The repertoire was sequenced with immunoSEQ multiplex PCR; TCRdb's copy has only in-frame clones and lacks some. Of 200,000 or so clones detected, just over 85% appear once; the ten largest clones hold around 5.7%. The sequenced sample consisted of peripheral blood. The source is an elderly man with acute or convalescent COVID-19. Both conserved end residues are part of each CDR3. The order of the fields is D gene, V gene, J gene, clone size, CDR3 DNA, CDR3 protein. A D gene is named only where the DNA matches it firmly. Not every row has a clone size; where given, it reads once, few, many or a size class.

.,TRBV11-2,TRBJ2-2,.,TGTGCCAGCAGTCCGAGGTCCCTGCTGAACACCGGGGAGCTGTTTTTT,CASSPRSLLNTGELFF
.,TRBV14,TRBJ2-5,few,TGTGCCAGCAGCCATCAGCGACCAGGGGTCGGGGAGACCCAGTACTTC,CASSHQRPGVGETQYF
TRBD1,TRBV27,TRBJ1-5,.,TGTGCCAGCAGTTTATCTTCAGGGGGCAGCGCGGCCCAGCATTTT,CASSLSSGGSAAQHF
TRBD1,TRBV7-9,TRBJ1-2,.,TGTGCCAGCAGCTTAGAGGACAGGGGGGGTGGCTACACCTTC,CASSLEDRGGGYTF
.,TRBV5-1,TRBJ2-7,.,TGCGCCAGCAGCTTGAGGGCAGGGACCTACGAGCAGTACTTC,CASSLRAGTYEQYF
TRBD2,TRBV7-6,TRBJ2-5,.,TGTGCCAGCGGGAAAGCGGGAGGGAGCCAAGAGACCCAGTACTTC,CASGKAGGSQETQYF
.,TRBV19,TRBJ1-5,.,TGTGCCAGTAGTATAGGCTCGAGGGGAGGAGGACAGCCCCAGCATTTT,CASSIGSRGGGQPQHF
.,TRBV3-1/TRBV3-2,TRBJ2-3,.,TGTGCCAGCAGCCAAGACCTCGCCGGACTATCCACAGATACGCAGTATTTT,CASSQDLAGLSTDTQYF
.,TRBV19,TRBJ1-1,few,TGTGCCAGTAGTAGGCCGGGAGAGACGCCGCACACTGAAGCTTTCTTT,CASSRPGETPHTEAFF
TRBD1,TRBV27,TRBJ2-2,.,TGTGCCAGCAGTGACAGGGCTCGAACCGGGGAGCTGTTTTTT,CASSDRARTGELFF
TRBD1,TRBV4-1,TRBJ1-4,.,TGCGCCAGCAGTTATAAGACAGGGGCTAATGAAAAACTGTTTTTT,CASSYKTGANEKLFF
.,TRBV19,TRBJ1-5,.,TGTGCCAGTAGGACGACAGGAACGTGGGGCAATCAGCCCCAGCATTTT,CASRTTGTWGNQPQHF